This TCR beta chain appears in the sequencing data of a study of technical replicates of blood from a handful of donors. The length of the CDR3 is 15 residues. Trimming shortened V by 1 base and J by 1 base, and 10 bases separated the two germline ends. The V gene's germline CDR1 is SGHVS and CDR2 FQNEAQ. Some clones are missing from TCRdb's copy, which holds only in-frame ones; the method was immunoSEQ multiplex PCR. The sample contains approximately 99,000 clones, 95% of which appear only once. This receptor was identified in a human donor in good health. Sequenced: T cells isolated from PBMCs. The chain combines TRBV7-8 with TRBJ1-1; the D is unclear. The CDR3 sequence: CASSLGAGSNTEAFF. Written as DNA, the CDR3 is TGTGCCAGCAGCTTAGGAGCGGGCTCGAACACTGAAGCTTTCTTT.